This TCR beta chain was identified during a study of metastatic and nonmetastatic thyroid tumors. Thyroid surgery was performed in patients who had received no treatment beforehand. The CDR3 length is 16 residues. Trimming left V 1 base short and J 4 bases short, with 16 bases between. Germline V gene sequence: CDR1 ENHRY, CDR2 SYGVKD. TCRdb redid the clone calls on the PCR reads using MiXCR. The data contain fewer than 50,000 clones, 25% to 30% of them singletons. This clone was recorded at least ten times. Sample: blood. The sequence was collected from a male donor with papillary thyroid cancer or a benign thyroid nodule (not recorded which). Some clones in this sample may be carry-over from other donors' samples. The gene calls are TRBV10-3 and TRBJ1-1, with D perhaps matching TRBD1 (6 bases). The CDR3 DNA reads as TGTGCCATCAGTGAGTTCTTGGAGGGAGGGGGCACTGAAGCTTTCTTT. Residues: CAISEFLEGGGTEAFF.